This T cell receptor beta chain was observed in a study of response to subunit inactivated influenza vaccine (dated by TCRdb to between 2017 and 2018). Turning to the overall study: Deep quantitative profiling of the T cell receptor repertoire was used in the study to follow responses to a trivalent subunit inactivated influenza vaccine.

Worth noting for this clonotype: The antigen it binds to is not known. Within one base of it there is no much larger clone, and no base qualities were kept.

Library method: RT-PCR. This sample was sequenced with an Illumina HiSeq 2500. TCRdb handled the public reads itself, with Q25 trimming in fastp and clone calling in MiXCR, and kept productive beta chains. Each record represents a unique CDR3 protein, reported with the most common genes and DNA among its rows. This sample has 630,000 or so distinct CDR3 sequences in its table, and around a sixth of those were observed once. The ten largest clonotypes hold more than 9% of the sample. On the study overall, not on this receptor specifically: The authors suggested that each seasonal influenza vaccination may recruit only a limited number of new T cells.

V drops 1 base and J drops 5 bases, leaving 18 bases in between. Counted from cysteine to phenylalanine, this CDR3 has 18 amino acids. The sequence is cut down to CDR3 DNA, 54 bases in frame from base 1. CDR1 is given as MDHEN and CDR2 as SYDVKM, both from the germline V gene. Recombination joined TRBV28 with TRBJ1-6; the D gene is not confidently resolved. This receptor was obtained from a man in his fifties or sixties who received an inactivated influenza vaccine. Donor details come from another sample of the same person, matched by shared clones. This specimen consisted of PBMCs from blood, obtained 12 days after vaccination. The sequenced DNA is TGTGCCAGCAGTTTATACTTCCGTGGCAGTTCGAATAATTCACCCCTCCACTTT. Its protein reads: CASSLYFRGSSNNSPLHF.